Listed below are T cell receptor beta chains from one sample, sequenced in a study of somatic mutations in cytotoxic T cells in rheumatoid arthritis. Clones were sequenced by immunoSEQ multiplex PCR, and TCRdb holds only the in-frame ones, with some missing. Of fewer than 9,500 clones listed, 60% to 80% are singletons. The sequenced sample was CD8+ T cells sorted from blood. The receptors originated from an adult with rheumatoid arthritis. Each CDR3 is given with its conserved first and last residue. A D gene is named only where the DNA matches it firmly. Rows may omit the clone size; those that give it use once, few, many or a size class.

>-|TRBV9|-|TRBJ2-3
CASSASLTGSDTQYF
TGTGCCAGCAGCGCCTCCTTAACAGGTTCAGATACGCAGTATTTT
>-|TRBV7-3|TRBD2|TRBJ2-2
CASSPTTSATGELFF
TGTGCCAGCAGCCCGACGACTAGCGCAACCGGGGAGCTGTTTTTT
>few|TRBV27|-|TRBJ1-5
CASSFTAYSNQPQHF
TGTGCCAGCAGTTTCACAGCGTATAGCAATCAGCCCCAGCATTTT
>-|TRBV2|TRBD1|TRBJ1-1
CASSEAPPDRKNTEAFF
TGTGCCAGCAGTGAAGCACCCCCGGACAGGAAAAACACTGAAGCTTTCTTT
>-|TRBV2|-|TRBJ2-3
CASSEWDSTDTQYF
TGTGCCAGCAGCGAGTGGGATAGCACAGATACGCAGTATTTT
>few|TRBV21-1|-|TRBJ1-5
CASSHQGTATSNQPQHF
TGTGCCAGCAGTCACCAGGGAACCGCAACCAGCAATCAGCCCCAGCATTTT
>once|TRBV4-1|-|TRBJ1-4
CASSQEGRGRGGEKLFF
TGCGCCAGCAGCCAAGAGGGGAGGGGTCGAGGCGGTGAAAAACTGTTTTTT
>-|TRBV9|-|TRBJ2-3
CASSVASGDTQYF
TGTGCCAGCAGCGTAGCCTCTGGGGATACGCAGTATTTT
>-|TRBV7-2|-|TRBJ2-4
CASSLAGGNIQYF
TGTGCCAGCAGCTTAGCAGGGGGAAACATTCAGTACTTC
>-|TRBV11-2|TRBD2|TRBJ2-2
CASSLAGGYTGELFF
TGTGCCAGCAGCTTAGCGGGAGGGTACACCGGGGAGCTGTTTTTT
>-|TRBV7-6|-|TRBJ2-1
CASSLYGGIKNEQFF
TGTGCCAGCAGCTTATACGGGGGAATCAAGAATGAGCAGTTCTTC
>-|TRBV27|-|TRBJ2-7
CASSFGGSYEQYF
TGTGCCAGCAGTTTCGGGGGCTCCTACGAGCAGTACTTC
>-|TRBV21-1|-|TRBJ2-1
CASSACLGSDNEQFF
TGTGCCAGCAGCGCATGCTTGGGAAGCGACAATGAGCAGTTCTTC
>-|TRBV28|TRBD2|TRBJ2-1
CASSLKLAGGKEQFF
TGTGCCAGCAGTTTAAAACTAGCGGGGGGCAAGGAGCAGTTCTTC
>-|TRBV28|TRBD2|TRBJ2-3
CASSLRDTSGPWGADTQYF
TGTGCCAGCAGTCTCCGCGATACTAGCGGGCCATGGGGTGCAGATACGCAGTATTTT
>-|TRBV7-9|TRBD2|TRBJ2-3
CASSFAGETDTQYF
TGTGCCAGCAGCTTCGCGGGGGAGACAGATACGCAGTATTTT
>-|TRBV29-1|-|TRBJ1-1
CSPRQDENTEAFF
TGCAGCCCTCGACAGGACGAGAACACTGAAGCTTTCTTT
>-|TRBV4-2|-|TRBJ2-1
CASSQGTVNEQFF
TGTGCCAGCAGCCAAGGGACAGTCAATGAGCAGTTCTTC
>few|TRBV7-9|-|TRBJ2-1
CASSFRVNEQFF
TGTGCCAGCAGCTTTAGGGTGAATGAGCAGTTCTTC
>-|TRBV4-2|TRBD2|TRBJ2-1
CASSQDSSGGYNEQFF
TGTGCCAGCAGCCAAGATTCCAGCGGGGGATACAATGAGCAGTTCTTC
>-|TRBV28|-|TRBJ2-7
CASSLGDYEQYF
TGTGCCAGCAGTTTGGGCGATTACGAGCAGTACTTC
>few|TRBV5-5|-|TRBJ2-7
CASSAGSKGYEQYF
TGTGCCAGCAGCGCAGGGTCAAAAGGATACGAGCAGTACTTC
>-|TRBV11-1|TRBD1|TRBJ2-7
CASSLGTGDIHEQYF
TGTGCCAGCAGCTTAGGGACAGGGGACATCCACGAGCAGTACTTC
>few|TRBV5-1|TRBD2|TRBJ2-5
CASSLDLAGGGTQYF
TGCGCCAGCAGCTTGGATCTAGCGGGAGGCGGGACCCAGTACTTC
>-|TRBV9|TRBD2|TRBJ2-1
CASSVVSGLADYNEQFF
TGTGCCAGCAGCGTAGTCTCTGGACTAGCCGACTACAATGAGCAGTTCTTC
>-|TRBV4-1|TRBD2|TRBJ2-1
CASSPTSGGSNEQFF
TGCGCCAGCAGCCCAACTAGCGGGGGGAGTAATGAGCAGTTCTTC
>-|TRBV19|-|TRBJ2-4
CASSIGTAKNIQYF
TGTGCCAGTAGTATAGGGACAGCCAAAAACATTCAGTACTTC
>once|TRBV4-3|-|TRBJ1-2
CASSQGGLPGYGYTF
TGCGCCAGCAGCCAAGGGGGGCTACCCGGCTATGGCTACACCTTC
>once|TRBV19|-|TRBJ2-7
CASSFDGTYEQYF
TGTGCCAGTAGTTTCGACGGAACCTACGAGCAGTACTTC
>-|TRBV7-3|-|TRBJ2-7
CASSLLAGLGYEQYF
TGTGCCAGCAGCTTATTGGCTGGGTTGGGCTACGAGCAGTACTTC
>-|TRBV5-1|-|TRBJ2-7
CASSLVGDEQYF
TGCGCCAGCAGCTTGGTAGGTGACGAGCAGTACTTC
>once|TRBV7-1|-|TRBJ1-5
CASRGMPSQPQHF
TGTGCCAGCAGAGGGATGCCTAGTCAGCCCCAGCATTTT
>-|TRBV9|-|TRBJ2-7
CASSVGGGTVYEQYF
TGTGCCAGCAGCGTAGGGGGCGGGACAGTCTACGAGCAGTACTTC
>-|TRBV7-9|-|TRBJ1-5
CASSEQNQPQHF
TGTGCCAGCAGCGAACAGAATCAGCCCCAGCATTTT
>-|TRBV28|TRBD2|TRBJ2-1
CASSPHLAEIYNEQFF
TGTGCCAGCAGTCCCCATCTAGCGGAAATATACAATGAGCAGTTCTTC
>-|TRBV7-9|-|TRBJ2-7
CASSLAVGGGSYEQYF
TGTGCCAGCAGCTTGGCCGTAGGAGGTGGGTCCTACGAGCAGTACTTC
>few|TRBV7-9|-|TRBJ1-2
CASSGDYGYTF
TGTGCCAGCAGCGGAGACTATGGCTACACCTTC
>once|TRBV7-8|-|TRBJ2-7
CASSLGPGVSEQYF
TGTGCCAGCAGCTTAGGCCCAGGGGTAAGCGAGCAGTACTTC
>-|TRBV9|-|TRBJ1-5
CASSVEGAVGQPQHF
TGTGCCAGCAGCGTAGAAGGGGCTGTCGGGCAGCCCCAGCATTTT
>-|TRBV11-2|-|TRBJ2-4
CASSLGLEPVPKNIQYF
TGTGCCAGCAGCTTAGGACTAGAACCTGTTCCCAAAAACATTCAGTACTTC
>once|TRBV9|TRBD1|TRBJ2-5
CASSVGGQNSETQYF
TGTGCCAGCAGCGTAGGGGGACAGAATTCAGAGACCCAGTACTTC
>-|TRBV9|TRBD1|TRBJ2-2
CASRGTGRTGELFF
TGTGCCAGCAGAGGGACAGGCAGGACCGGGGAGCTGTTTTTT
>-|TRBV6-4|TRBD1|TRBJ2-1
CASSRTGQGNNEQFF
TGTGCCAGCAGTAGAACGGGACAGGGAAACAATGAGCAGTTCTTC
>-|TRBV6-4|-|TRBJ2-1
CASSDEQGDEQFF
TGTGCCAGCAGTGACGAGCAGGGCGATGAGCAGTTCTTC
>few|TRBV28|-|TRBJ1-2
CASNSYTRFYGYTF
TGTGCCAGCAACTCCTACACGCGGTTCTATGGCTACACCTTC
>-|TRBV9|TRBD2|TRBJ2-5
CASSTRRGTSGGELETQYF
TGTGCCAGCAGCACCCGGAGGGGGACTAGCGGGGGGGAGTTAGAGACCCAGTACTTC
>-|TRBV5-6|TRBD2|TRBJ2-7
CASSLGGGRYYEQYF
TGTGCCAGCAGCTTGGGCGGGGGAAGATACTACGAGCAGTACTTC
>-|TRBV6-4|TRBD2|TRBJ2-2
CASSPSGGNTGELFF
TGTGCCAGCAGCCCTAGCGGGGGGAACACCGGGGAGCTGTTTTTT
>once|TRBV6-5|-|TRBJ2-7
CASSYSRFSYEQYF
TGTGCCAGCAGTTACTCGCGGTTTAGCTACGAGCAGTACTTC
>-|TRBV6-4|-|TRBJ2-1
CASSDSPGSYNEQFF
TGTGCCAGCAGTGACTCTCCGGGCTCCTACAATGAGCAGTTCTTC
>-|TRBV4-1|-|TRBJ2-3
CASSLRDSTDTQYF
TGCGCCAGCAGCCTCCGGGACAGCACAGATACGCAGTATTTT
>few|TRBV4-2|-|TRBJ1-1
CASSPNANTEAFF
TGTGCCAGCAGCCCGAACGCGAACACTGAAGCTTTCTTT
>-|TRBV27|-|TRBJ1-5
CASSLGYSNQPQHF
TGTGCCAGCAGTTTGGGGTATAGCAATCAGCCCCAGCATTTT
>-|TRBV10-2|TRBD1|TRBJ1-5
CATRQGGSNQPQHF
TGCGCCACAAGACAGGGGGGGAGCAATCAGCCCCAGCATTTT